This TCR beta chain was sequenced during a study of T cell responses to AZD1222 COVID-19 vaccine. CDR1 MNHEY and CDR2 SVGEGT come from the germline V gene. This CDR3 spans 15 amino acids. Trimming took 4 bases from V and 4 from J; bases not matched to a gene: 7. Profiled with immunoSEQ multiplex PCR; TCRdb holds only in-frame clones, not every one. Of 110,000 or so clones detected, 88% appear once; the ten largest clones hold about 4%. The sequence was obtained from an adult who received the AZD1222 COVID-19 vaccine. The material was peripheral blood, obtained 28 days after the second AZD1222 dose. The V and J genes are TRBV6-2 or TRBV6-3 and TRBJ1-2; 9 nucleotides match TRBD1. The CDR3 loop reads CASSFPGQGAYGYTF. In DNA, the CDR3 is TGTGCCAGCAGTTTCCCGGGACAGGGTGCCTATGGCTACACCTTC.